The 18 T cell receptor beta chains listed next were all sequenced from one sample in a study of cytomegalovirus exposure and HLA in healthy donors. Researchers ran the PCR with 60 Vbeta and 13 Jbeta primers. Method: immunoSEQ multiplex PCR; TCRdb's copy keeps in-frame clones and lacks some. The table shows tens of thousands of clones, with about 67% occurring only once. Source material: PBMCs. All receptors derive from a middle-aged man in good health and CMV-seropositive.

The gene calls are TRBV15 and TRBJ2-3, with 9 nucleotides matching TRBD1. CDR1 and CDR2 from the germline V gene are LNHNV and YYDKDF (reference sequence). Germline trimming cut 0 bases from V and 5 bases from J; bases unmatched to any gene: 3. This CDR3 has 15 amino acids. CDR3 bases: TGTGCCACCAGCAGAGAACAGGGGGCAAGAGATACGCAGTATTTT. Translating gives CATSREQGARDTQYF.

This clone was counted a few times. The V gene is TRBV5-4, the J gene TRBJ2-5; D possibly corresponds to TRBD1 (7 bases). This CDR3 has 13 amino acids. CDR1 and CDR2 from the germline V gene are SGHNT and YYREEE (reference sequence). V lost 7 bases and J lost 1, with 11 bases in between. DNA of the CDR3: TGTGCCAGCGGGAGGACAGGCCAAGAGACCCAGTACTTC. Its protein is CASGRTGQETQYF.

The CDR3: CACCPGGLLYGYTF. CDR3 nucleotide sequence: TGTGCCTGTTGCCCAGGGGGATTACTCTATGGCTACACCTTC. The chain combines TRBV30 with TRBJ1-2; TRBD1 matches at 7 bases. There are 14 residues in the CDR3. The V gene end was trimmed by 6 bases and the J gene end by 4 bases; junction bases not matched to a gene: 11. Per the germline V gene, CDR1 is GTSNPN and CDR2 is SVGIG (reference sequence).

This chain connects TRBV5-4 to TRBJ2-2; 7 nucleotides agree with TRBD1. The V gene end was trimmed by 0 bases and the J gene end by 6 bases; junction bases not matched to a gene: 5. In germline, CDR1 is SGHNT, CDR2 YYREEE (reference sequence). CDR3 size: 15 residues. DNA of the CDR3: TGTGCCAGCAGCTTGGACCCGACAGGGCCCGGGGAGCTGTTTTTT. It is translated as CASSLDPTGPGELFF.

The chain joins TRBV2 to TRBJ2-1, with 8 bases that match TRBD2. The V gene end was trimmed by 5 bases and the J gene end by 9 bases; junction bases not matched to a gene: 9. Germline-derived CDR1 and CDR2 are SNHLY and FYNNEI. This CDR3 spans 14 amino acids. DNA for the CDR3: TGTGCCAGCAGTAACGGGAGGGGGGGGCCTGAGCAGTTCTTC. The encoded protein is CASSNGRGGPEQFF. Full variable domain (missing parts from reference TRBV2 and TRBJ2-1): EPEVTQTPSHQVTQMGQEVILRCVPISNHLYFYWYRQILGQKVEFLVSFYNNEISEKSEIFDDQFSVERPDGSNFTLKIRSTKLEDSAMYFCASSNGRGGPEQFFGPGTRLTVL.

This clone was recorded a few times. The rearrangement uses TRBV6-5 and TRBJ2-2; a possible D gene is TRBD2 (6 bases). The CDR3 loop spans 12 amino acids. The V end lost 8 bases, the J end lost 6 bases, and 10 bases lay between the germline ends. Germline lookup yields CDR1 MNHEY and CDR2 SVGAGI. As DNA, the CDR3 is TGTGCCAGCTACCGGGACTCCGGGGAGCTGTTTTTT. This encodes CASYRDSGELFF.

V usage is TRBV14 and J usage is TRBJ1-1, with TRBD1 identical over 7 bases. The CDR3 length is 16 residues. CDR1 and CDR2 from the germline V gene are SGHDN and FVKESK. V gave up 0 bases and J gave up 6 bases; unmatched junction bases: 10. CDR3 sequence: CASSQDLGRGAPEAFF. CDR3 bases: TGTGCCAGCAGCCAAGATCTGGGCAGGGGGGCGCCTGAAGCTTTCTTT.

The rearrangement uses TRBV6-6 and TRBJ2-2; TRBD1 matches at 8 bases. Germline V gene data show CDR1 as MNHNY and CDR2 as SVGAGI (reference sequence). V was clipped by 5 bases and J by 4 bases; unmatched bases: 9. The CDR3 has 16 amino acids. CDR3 nucleotides: TGTGCCAGCAGTCGAGGACAGGGACGAGGCACCGGGGAGCTGTTTTTT. Its protein product is CASSRGQGRGTGELFF.

V and J are TRBV7-8 and TRBJ1-2, with 7 bases identical to TRBD1. Per the germline V gene, CDR1 is SGHVS and CDR2 is FQNEAQ. The CDR3 has 14 residues. Trimming removed 5 bases from V and 8 bases from J; junction bases left unmatched: 11. The CDR3 coding sequence is TGTGCCAGCAGCACGGGTACAGGGGCTGGCGGCTACACCTTC. Protein sequence: CASSTGTGAGGYTF.

This clone was detected a few times. The V and J genes are TRBV4-2 and TRBJ1-2, with a tentative D call TRBD1 (5 bases). The V gene lost 3 bases and the J gene lost 9 bases, with 20 bases spanning the gap. Germline V gives CDR1 LGHNA, CDR2 YNFKEQ. The CDR3 is made up of 15 amino acids. This chain's CDR3 is CASSQDDSVDGSYTF. CDR3 in DNA: TGTGCCAGCAGCCAGGATGACAGCGTGGATGGGAGCTACACCTTC.

This chain uses TRBV4-2 with TRBJ1-3, with TRBD1 matching 8 bases. Germline lookup yields CDR1 LGHNA and CDR2 YNFKEQ. This CDR3 has 16 amino acids. Losses at the gene ends were 2 bases for V and 0 bases for J; bases not matched to a gene: 3. CDR3 DNA sequence: TGTGCCAGCAGCCAACCGACAGGGGCCTCTGGAAACACCATATATTTT. Its translation is CASSQPTGASGNTIYF.

This clone turned up a few times. The chain carries TRBV29-1 and TRBJ1-1, with D perhaps matching TRBD1 (5 bases). Germline V lookup: CDR1 SQVTM, CDR2 ANQGSEA. CDR3 length equals 14 residues. V was clipped by 0 bases and J by 2 bases, with 10 bases between them. Here the CDR3 reads CSVEDRGGNTEAFF. For the CDR3, the DNA is TGCAGCGTTGAAGATCGGGGGGGAAACACTGAAGCTTTCTTT.

The J gene is TRBJ1-4, the V gene TRBV25-1, with D unclear. Germline V lookup: CDR1 MGHDK, CDR2 SYGVNS. The CDR3 loop spans 13 amino acids. V was clipped by 2 bases and J by 8 bases, with 9 bases between them. The CDR3 region is CASSEIDSEKLFF. The CDR3, as DNA: TGTGCCAGCAGTGAAATCGATAGCGAAAAACTGTTTTTT. Using reference TRBV25-1 and TRBJ1-4 for the parts outside the CDR3, the full variable domain is EADIYQTPRYLVIGTGKKITLECSQTMGHDKMYWYQQDPGMELHLIHYSYGVNSTEKGDLSSESTVSRIRTEHFPLTLESARPSHTSQYLCASSEIDSEKLFFGSGTQLSVL.

The chain carries TRBV7-9 and TRBJ2-1, with 9 bases fitting TRBD2. Trimming removed 4 bases from V and 5 bases from J; junction bases left unmatched: 9. The CDR3 sequence is 16 residues long. CDR1 and CDR2 from the germline V gene are SEHNR and FQNEAQ (reference sequence). The CDR3 sequence is CASSSTAGGTDNEQFF. The CDR3 nucleotides read TGTGCCAGCAGCTCCACCGCGGGGGGGACAGACAATGAGCAGTTCTTC.

This clone has only one observation. The chain couples TRBV4-3 to TRBJ1-2, with 8 bases aligning to TRBD1. In germline, CDR1 is LGHNA, CDR2 YSLEER. With V trimmed by 1 base and J by 4 bases, 5 bases remained unmatched. This CDR3 has 15 residues. CDR3 bases: TGCGCCAGCAGCCAAGTCCAGGGGGCACCCTATGGCTACACCTTC. It is translated as CASSQVQGAPYGYTF.

The rearrangement uses TRBV5-1 and TRBJ1-4; D gene unclear. From germline, CDR1 is SGHRS and CDR2 YFSETQ. The CDR3 spans 14 residues. Trimming cost V 0 bases and J 7 bases, with 10 bases left between them. The CDR3 loop reads CASSLEAGSEKLFF. As DNA, the CDR3 is TGCGCCAGCAGCTTGGAGGCGGGTAGTGAAAAACTGTTTTTT.

V is TRBV14 and J is TRBJ1-1, with D possibly being TRBD1 (6 bases). The germline V gene encodes CDR1 SGHDN and CDR2 FVKESK. The CDR3 consists of 15 residues. Trimming cost V 5 bases and J 1 base, with 14 bases left between them. The CDR3 region is CASSSNKGQNTEAFF. The CDR3 DNA follows: TGTGCCAGCAGCTCTAACAAGGGACAGAACACTGAAGCTTTCTTT.

Notes on this clone: Other DNA sequences from this sample encode an identical CDR3 as well. The chain has TRBV5-1 and TRBJ2-5, with D perhaps matching TRBD2 (5 bases). CDR3 length equals 15 residues. Germline CDR1 and CDR2: SGHRS and YFSETQ. Between the trimmed V and J ends, which lost 4 bases and 5 bases, there was a span of 18 bases. The DNA of the CDR3 is TGCGCCAGCAGCCCATGGGCATCCGGCGGGGAGACCCAGTACTTC. Protein: CASSPWASGGETQYF.